One TCR beta chain is described in this entry. This record comes from a study of blood T cell repertoires in COVID-19. Study-level information: Material from acute and convalescent COVID-19 was sourced from the United States, Italy and Spain.

V dropped 3 bases and J dropped 4; count of bases not matched to a gene: 2. Germline CDR1 and CDR2: MNHEY and SMNVEV (reference sequence). CDR3 length: 15 residues. The table came from immunoSEQ multiplex PCR; TCRdb's copy has only in-frame clones and leaves some out. Of 100,000 or so clones listed, just under 85% are singletons. V is TRBV27 and J is TRBJ2-7; the match to TRBD2 covers 14 bases. This clonotype was sampled from a man aged 35 to 55 with active or convalescent COVID-19. The sequencing input was peripheral blood. The CDR3, as DNA: TGTGCCAGCAGTTTGGGGACTAGCGGGGGATACGAGCAGTACTTC. Amino acid sequence: CASSLGTSGGYEQYF.